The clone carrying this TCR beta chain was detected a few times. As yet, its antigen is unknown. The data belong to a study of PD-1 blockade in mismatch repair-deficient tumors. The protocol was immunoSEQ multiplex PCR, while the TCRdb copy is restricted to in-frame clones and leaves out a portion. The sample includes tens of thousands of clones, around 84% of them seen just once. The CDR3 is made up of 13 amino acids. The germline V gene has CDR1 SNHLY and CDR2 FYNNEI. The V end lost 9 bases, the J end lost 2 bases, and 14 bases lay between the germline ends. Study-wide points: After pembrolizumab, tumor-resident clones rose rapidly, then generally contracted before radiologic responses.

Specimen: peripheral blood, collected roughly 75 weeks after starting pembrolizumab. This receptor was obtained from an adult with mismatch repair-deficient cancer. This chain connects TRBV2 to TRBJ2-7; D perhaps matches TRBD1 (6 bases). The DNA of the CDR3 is TGTGCCAGATCAGGGGCTCACCCCTACGAGCAGTACTTC. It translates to CARSGAHPYEQYF. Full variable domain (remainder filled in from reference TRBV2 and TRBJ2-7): EPEVTQTPSHQVTQMGQEVILRCVPISNHLYFYWYRQILGQKVEFLVSFYNNEISEKSEIFDDQFSVERPDGSNFTLKIRSTKLEDSAMYFCARSGAHPYEQYFGPGTRLTVT.